One sample yielded the 32 T cell receptor beta chains listed below, sequenced in a study. One entry per CDR3 protein, called by TCRdb with MiXCR from the 5' RACE reads. The sample has about 12,000 distinct CDR3 sequences, under 25% seen once. The sample comprised naive CD4+ T cells sorted from blood. As to subset: naive CD4+ T cells, CD4+CD45RA+CD25-. All receptors come from a female donor with breast cancer.

This clonotype has just a few counts. V and J are TRBV5-1 and TRBJ1-4; 10 bases fit TRBD1. The CDR3 length is 17 residues. Germline trimming cut 4 bases from V and 6 bases from J; bases unmatched to any gene: 12. CDR1 and CDR2 from the germline V gene are SGHRS and YFSETQ. The CDR3 loop reads CASSPVPGQGWDEKLFF. In nucleotides, the CDR3 is TGCGCCAGCAGCCCAGTCCCGGGACAGGGGTGGGATGAAAAACTGTTTTTT.

The chain recombines TRBV5-8 with TRBJ2-7; D may match TRBD1 or TRBD2 (5 bases each). This CDR3 contains 12 residues. V lost 4 bases, J lost 2 bases, and 7 bases lay in between. The germline V gene has CDR1 SGHTS and CDR2 YDEGEE. Here the CDR3 DNA reads TGTGCCAGCAGCAGAGGGGCCTACGAGCAGTACTTC. Its translation is CASSRGAYEQYF.

This clonotype was seen ten or more times. V is TRBV27 and J is TRBJ2-7; D gene ambiguous. The V gene's germline CDR1 is MNHEY and CDR2 SMNVEV (reference sequence). The CDR3 length is 15 residues. V lost 2 bases and J lost 2, with 13 bases in between. The CDR3 reads CASSLKGIPPYEQYF. The CDR3 nucleotides read TGTGCCAGCAGTTTAAAGGGAATCCCCCCCTACGAGCAGTACTTC.

A word on this clonotype: This sequence may be a read error, since a much larger clone differs from it by one base. The chain links TRBV5-1 to TRBJ2-7, with TRBD2 identical over 11 bases. The germline CDR1 and CDR2 sequences are SGHRS and YFSETQ. The CDR3 extends over 15 amino acids. CDR3 sequence reads: CASSHTSGGSYEQHF. The CDR3 coding sequence is TGCGCCAGCAGTCACACTAGCGGGGGATCCTACGAGCAGCACTTC.

The chain combines TRBV30 with TRBJ1-5, with 7 nucleotides matching TRBD1. Trimming removed 2 bases from V and 9 bases from J; junction bases left unmatched: 7. CDR1 and CDR2 (germline): GTSNPN, SVGIG (reference sequence). This CDR3 region has 13 residues. CDR3 in amino acids: CAWSLRGQGPQHF. CDR3 nucleotides: TGTGCCTGGAGTTTGAGGGGGCAAGGGCCCCAGCATTTT.

The sample holds one count of this clonotype. Being one base from a much bigger clone, this may be a read error. The rearrangement uses TRBV6-5 and TRBJ1-5; the D is unclear. There are 13 residues in the CDR3. Germline CDR1 reads MNHEY; CDR2 reads SVGAGI. CDR3 DNA sequence: TGTGCCAGCAGTTACAGGGCTTCTCAGCCCCCGCATTTT. This encodes CASSYRASQPPHF.

In its sample, this clonotype is large. J is TRBJ1-1 and V is TRBV5-1, with D unclear. Trimming removed 0 bases at V and 5 bases at J, with 11 bases between. This CDR3 has 14 residues. Germline CDR1 reads SGHRS; CDR2 reads YFSETQ. The CDR3 loop is CASSLDGSGTEAFF. The CDR3 DNA reads as TGCGCCAGCAGCTTGGACGGGAGCGGAACTGAAGCTTTCTTT.

This chain uses TRBV5-1 with TRBJ1-1; 10 bases are a match to TRBD1. Germline lookup yields CDR1 SGHRS and CDR2 YFSETQ. Trimming cost V 0 bases and J 6 bases; bases outside gene matches: 2. The CDR3 runs to 14 residues. DNA of the CDR3: TGCGCCAGCAGCTTGGGACAGGGGGCTTCTGAAGCTTTCTTT. Amino acids: CASSLGQGASEAFF.

This clonotype was observed a handful of times. The genes are TRBV18 and TRBJ1-5, with a weak D call TRBD1 (6 bases). The length of the CDR3 is 16 residues. Germline values: CDR1 KGHSH, CDR2 LQKENI. The V and J ends lost 5 bases and 5 bases respectively, with 19 bases between them. CDR3 nucleotide sequence: TGTGCCAGCTCATTGCCTGGGCAGGGGCGTGATCAGCCCCAGCATTTT. Protein product: CASSLPGQGRDQPQHF.

The CDR3 DNA reads as TGCGCCAGCAGCCAAGATCTCGGCGGGAGAACCGGACAGCAGTTCTTC. The encoded protein is CASSQDLGGRTGQQFF. V is TRBV4-1 and J is TRBJ2-1, with 7 bases identical to TRBD2. Per the germline V gene, CDR1 is MGHRA and CDR2 is YSYEKL. CDR3 length: 16 residues. Germline trimming cut 0 bases from V and 11 bases from J; bases unmatched to any gene: 13.

As regards this clonotype: This may stem from a read error, because a much larger clone lies one nucleotide away. J is TRBJ1-5 and V is TRBV20-1; 8 positions match TRBD1. This CDR3 is built from 13 residues. CDR1 DFQATT and CDR2 SNEGSKA come from the germline V gene (reference sequence). The CDR3 protein is CSVTGGENQTQHF. As DNA, the CDR3 is TGCAGTGTTACAGGGGGGGAAAATCAGACCCAGCATTTT.

This clonotype was recorded many times. The chain uses TRBV5-5 and TRBJ1-5; D uncertain. The V end lost 2 bases, the J end lost 3 bases, and 9 bases lay between the germline ends. The CDR3 length is 14 residues. The germline gives CDR1 SGHKS, CDR2 YYEKEE (reference sequence). Here the CDR3 reads CASSFSQFNQPQHF. CDR3 nucleotides: TGTGCCAGCAGCTTTAGTCAGTTCAATCAGCCCCAGCATTTT.

This clonotype was seen at least ten times. The chain is built from TRBV6-5 and TRBJ1-3, with a tentative D call TRBD1 (5 bases). There are 17 residues in the CDR3. Trimming removed 2 bases at V and 2 bases at J, with 16 bases between. CDR1 is MNHEY and CDR2 is SVGAGI in the germline V gene. Here the CDR3 reads CASSYAPSGATGNTIYF. The CDR3 nucleotides read TGTGCCAGCAGTTACGCCCCATCTGGGGCAACTGGAAACACCATATATTTT.

Comments on this clonotype: This sequence may be a read error, since a much larger clone differs from it by one base. The rearrangement uses TRBV16 and TRBJ1-5; tentative D call: TRBD1 (5 bases). The CDR3 loop spans 15 amino acids. The germline V gene has CDR1 KGHSY and CDR2 FQNENV. The CDR3 reads CASSQLSRESQPQRF. CDR3 DNA: TGTGCCAGCAGCCAATTGAGCAGGGAATCTCAGCCCCAGCGTTTT. Full variable domain (missing parts from reference TRBV16 and TRBJ1-5): GEEVAQTPKHLVRGEGQKAKLYCAPIKGHSYVFWYQQVLKNEFKFLISFQNENVFDETGMPKERFSAKCLPNSPCSLEIQATKLEDSAVYFCASSQLSRESQPQRFGDGTRLSIL.

This clonotype was recorded at least ten times. The rearrangement links TRBV7-2 to TRBJ2-5; no firm D call. The V end lost 0 bases, the J end lost 5 bases, and 10 bases lay between the germline ends. The CDR3 has 14 amino acids. Germline values: CDR1 SGHTA, CDR2 FQGNSA. CDR3 sequence reads: CASSLAGLGETQYF. The CDR3 DNA reads TGTGCCAGCAGCTTAGCAGGGTTGGGGGAGACCCAGTACTTC.

Relative to its sample, this clonotype is medium-sized. V and J are TRBV5-6 and TRBJ2-7, with D perhaps matching TRBD2 (5 bases). V was cut by 5 bases and J by 6 bases, with 18 bases left in between. This CDR3 comprises 14 residues. Germline V gives CDR1 SGHDT, CDR2 YYEEEE. For the CDR3, the DNA is TGTGCCAGCAGTCAACCGGGATCCTTTTCCGAGCAGTACTTC. It codes for CASSQPGSFSEQYF.

The rearrangement uses TRBV2 and TRBJ2-1, with 8 bases fitting TRBD2. This CDR3 is built from 18 residues. Germline lookup yields CDR1 SNHLY and CDR2 FYNNEI. V was pared by 6 bases and J by 8 bases, with 21 bases of the junction left unmatched. The CDR3 loop is CASSQTARTSGRSDEQFF. As DNA, the CDR3 is TGTGCCAGCAGCCAAACCGCACGGACGAGCGGGAGAAGCGATGAGCAGTTCTTC.

This clonotype was observed a handful of times. Germline and junction disagree at one end, which may indicate a read error. V gene TRBV7-2 combines with J gene TRBJ1-5; TRBD1 matches 9 bases. From germline, CDR1 is SGHTA and CDR2 FQGNSA. The length of the CDR3 is 14 residues. The CDR3 coding sequence is TGTGCCAGCAGCACGGGACAGGGTATTCAGACCCAGCATTTT. Its protein product is CASSTGQGIQTQHF.

In this sample, this clonotype is medium-sized. In DNA form, the CDR3 reads TGCGCCAGCAGCATAGACAGGGATGGCTATGGCTACACCTTC. The encoded protein is CASSIDRDGYGYTF. The chain employs TRBV5-1 and TRBJ1-2; 7 bases map to TRBD1. Germline-derived CDR1 and CDR2 are SGHRS and YFSETQ. The CDR3 sequence is 14 residues long. V shed 4 bases and J 4 bases; nucleotides not matched to a gene: 7.

Comment on this clonotype: This may arise from a read error, as a much more abundant clone is one base away. The chain carries TRBV7-8 and TRBJ1-1; D perhaps matches TRBD1 (6 bases). Germline V lookup: CDR1 SGHVS, CDR2 FQNEAQ. The CDR3 contains 14 residues. V dropped 3 bases and J dropped 0 bases, with 8 bases sitting between them. The CDR3 coding sequence is TGTGCCAGCAGCTTCCGGGACATGAACACTGAAGCTTTCTTT. Protein: CASSFRDMNTEAFF.

The chain joins TRBV6-5 to TRBJ1-1; D might be TRBD1 (5 bases). This CDR3 region has 14 residues. Germline CDR1 and CDR2: MNHEY and SVGAGI. The CDR3 sequence: CESKGRHQNTEAFF. The CDR3 region has the DNA TGTGAATCGAAGGGGAGACACCAAAACACTGAAGCTTTCTTT.

In this sample, this clonotype turned up many times. The V call is TRBV5-5, the J call TRBJ1-1; no clear D gene. There are 14 residues in the CDR3. Trimming left V 2 bases short and J 0 bases short, with 8 bases between. Germline loops: CDR1 SGHKS, CDR2 YYEKEE (reference sequence). CDR3 nucleotide sequence: TGTGCCAGCAGCTTAACAACTATGAACACTGAAGCTTTCTTT. This gives the protein CASSLTTMNTEAFF. The full variable domain, with the rest looked up from reference TRBV5-5 and TRBJ1-1, is DAGVTQSPTHLIKTRGQQVTLRCSPISGHKSVSWYQQVLGQGPQFIFQYYEKEERGRGNFPDRFSARQFPNYSSELNVNALLLGDSALYLCASSLTTMNTEAFFGQGTRLTVV.

This clonotype is judged medium-sized. The chain is built from TRBV5-6 and TRBJ2-1, with D perhaps being TRBD1 or TRBD2 (5 bases each). This CDR3 is 16 amino acids long. The germline V and J ends were trimmed by 5 bases and 7 bases, with 22 bases remaining between them. Germline V gene data show CDR1 as SGHDT and CDR2 as YYEEEE. The CDR3 protein is CASSKNRGLTGNEQFF. CDR3 DNA: TGTGCCAGCAGTAAAAACCGGGGCCTAACGGGGAATGAGCAGTTCTTC.

This clonotype was recorded many times. The chain couples TRBV4-1 to TRBJ1-2; tentatively, D is TRBD1 (6 bases). The V end was cut by 1 base, the J end by 4 bases, with 7 bases between. Germline V gene lookup returns CDR1 MGHRA and CDR2 YSYEKL. The length of the CDR3 is 13 residues. The CDR3 DNA is TGCGCCAGCAGCCAAGGGGGGGCCTATGGCTACACCTTC. Protein product: CASSQGGAYGYTF.

This clonotype was counted between two and nine times. A much larger clone lies a single base off, so this may be a read error. The chain joins TRBV25-1 to TRBJ2-5, with a tentative D call TRBD2 (6 bases). Germline CDR1 reads MGHDK; CDR2 reads SYGVNS. V dropped 5 bases and J dropped 1 base, with 20 bases sitting between them. This CDR3 spans 17 amino acids. Here the CDR3 reads CASSTNPGRGPQETQYF. In nucleotides, the CDR3 is TGTGCCAGCAGTACAAACCCTGGGCGGGGACCCCAAGAGACCCAGTACTTC. Complete variable domain (other parts from reference TRBV25-1 and TRBJ2-5): EADIYQTPRYLVIGTGKKITLECSQTMGHDKMYWYQQDPGMELHLIHYSYGVNSTEKGDLSSESTVSRIRTEHFPLTLESARPSHTSQYLCASSTNPGRGPQETQYFGPGTRLLVL.

This clonotype is medium-sized. This chain links TRBV7-9 with TRBJ1-4; D uncertain. Looked up from germline, CDR1 is SEHNR and CDR2 is FQNEAQ (reference sequence). The CDR3 is 12 residues long. Between the trimmed V and J ends, which lost 2 bases and 2 bases, there was a span of 0 bases. CDR3 sequence: CASSLTNEKLFF. CDR3 bases: TGTGCCAGCAGCTTAACTAATGAAAAACTGTTTTTT. Full variable domain (rest looked up from reference TRBV7-9 and TRBJ1-4): DTGVSQNPRHKITKRGQNVTFRCDPISEHNRLYWYRQTLGQGPEFLTYFQNEAQLEKSRLLSDRFSAERPKGSFSTLEIQRTEQGDSAMYLCASSLTNEKLFFGSGTQLSVL.

Comments on this clonotype: This may come from a read error, since a much larger clone is one base off. The chain uses TRBV9 and TRBJ1-2; tentative D call: TRBD1 (6 bases). The CDR3 is made up of 14 amino acids. The germline V gene encodes CDR1 SGDLS and CDR2 YYNGEE. The DNA of the CDR3 is TGTGCCAGCAGCGTAGGAACAGGGCGAAATGGCTACGCCTTC. Translation: CASSVGTGRNGYAF.

This clonotype is labeled medium-sized (0.01 to 0.1%). The chain has TRBV20-1 and TRBJ2-7; D may match TRBD1 or TRBD2 (5 bases each). Trimming cost V 3 bases and J 3 bases, with 15 bases left between them. The CDR3 is 14 residues long. Per germline, CDR1 DFQATT and CDR2 SNEGSKA (reference sequence). CDR3 nucleotides: TGCAGTGCTAGTCCCTCGGGACGGAACTACGAGCAGTACTTC. Its translation is CSASPSGRNYEQYF.

This clonotype appeared many times. This chain uses TRBV5-1 with TRBJ2-1; D unresolved. Germline lookup yields CDR1 SGHRS and CDR2 YFSETQ. Between the trimmed V and J ends, which lost 1 base and 4 bases, there was a span of 18 bases. The CDR3 has 17 amino acids. The CDR3 here is CASSLRAGTLYYNEQFF. The DNA of the CDR3 is TGCGCCAGCAGCTTGAGGGCAGGTACGCTCTATTACAATGAGCAGTTCTTC.

By its share, this clonotype is medium-sized (0.01 to 0.1%). This chain joins TRBV6-5 and TRBJ1-1; possibly TRBD1 for D (6 bases). Per the germline V gene, CDR1 is MNHEY and CDR2 is SVGAGI. This CDR3 region has 13 residues. V lost 5 bases, J lost 10 bases, and 17 bases lay in between. CDR3 protein: CASSNRDMPGAFF. CDR3 sequence (DNA): TGTGCCAGCAGTAACCGGGACATGCCAGGAGCTTTCTTT.

The sample holds a few counts of this clonotype. The chain joins TRBV18 to TRBJ2-3; D is unresolved. CDR3 length: 14 amino acids. The V and J ends lost 2 bases and 1 base respectively, with 7 bases between them. Germline CDR1 reads KGHSH; CDR2 reads LQKENI. CDR3 protein: CASSPGAGTDTQYF. The CDR3 DNA reads as TGTGCCAGCTCACCAGGTGCAGGCACAGATACGCAGTATTTT.

The CDR3 here is CASHLATVGHLTGELFF. The CDR3 nucleotides are TGTGCAAGTCACTTAGCCACGGTGGGACACCTTACCGGGGAGCTGTTTTTT. The chain carries TRBV12-2 and TRBJ2-2; no check of the table's D call, TRBD1, against the DNA was made. TRBV12-2 is classified as a pseudogene. This CDR3 region has 17 residues.